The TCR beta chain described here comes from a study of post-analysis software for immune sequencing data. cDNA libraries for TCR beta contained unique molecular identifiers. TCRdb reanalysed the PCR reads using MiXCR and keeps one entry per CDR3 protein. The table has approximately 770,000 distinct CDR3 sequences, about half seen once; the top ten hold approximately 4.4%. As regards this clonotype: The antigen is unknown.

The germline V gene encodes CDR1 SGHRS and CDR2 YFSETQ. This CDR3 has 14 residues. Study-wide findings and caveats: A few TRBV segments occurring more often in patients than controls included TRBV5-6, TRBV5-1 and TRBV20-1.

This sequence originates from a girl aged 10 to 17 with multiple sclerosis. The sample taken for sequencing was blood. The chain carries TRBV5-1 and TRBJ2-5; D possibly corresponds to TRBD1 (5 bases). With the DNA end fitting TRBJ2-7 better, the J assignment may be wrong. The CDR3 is CASSFGQGIGEQYF. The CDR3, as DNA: TGCGCCAGCAGCTTTGGGCAGGGAATAGGCGAGCAGTACTTC.